The 27 T cell receptor beta chains in this list originate from one sample, sequenced in a study of shared clonotypes between healthy human individuals. Clones were sequenced by immunoSEQ multiplex PCR, and TCRdb holds only the in-frame ones, with some missing. The data contain approximately 2,300,000 clones, 80% to 95% of them singletons. What was sequenced was naive CD4+ T cells from PBMCs. Regarding subset: CD45RA+ positively selected. Source of these receptors: a man between 18 and 29 years old in good health. Some clones in this sample may be carry-over from other donors' samples.

The rearrangement links TRBV7-9 to TRBJ1-2; D remains unclear. CDR3 size: 14 residues. The V gene's germline CDR1 is SEHNR and CDR2 FQNEAQ (reference sequence). V was shortened by 5 bases and J by 8 bases, with 18 bases between the two germline ends. The CDR3 DNA follows: TGTGCCAGCAGCCCCCTCGGGGTAACTAACGGCTACACCTTC. This encodes CASSPLGVTNGYTF.

The rearrangement joins TRBV6-1 to TRBJ1-5; 7 bases are shared with TRBD1. The CDR3 sequence is 14 residues long. Germline values: CDR1 MNHNS, CDR2 SASEGT. The V segment lost 7 bases and the J segment 7 bases; nucleotides outside the gene matches: 10. The CDR3 here is CASTRRDRGQPQHF. In nucleotides, the CDR3 is TGTGCCAGCACCCGGCGGGACAGAGGACAGCCCCAGCATTTT.

The V gene is TRBV10-3, the J gene TRBJ2-7, with D possibly matching TRBD1 (6 bases). V lost 2 bases to trimming and J lost 3 bases, with 11 bases between them. The CDR3 has 14 amino acids. Per the germline V gene, CDR1 is ENHRY and CDR2 is SYGVKD. CDR3 bases: TGTGCCATCAGTGAGACAGGGCCGATCTACGAGCAGTACTTC. It specifies CAISETGPIYEQYF.

This sequence joins TRBV27 and TRBJ1-1; possibly TRBD1 for D (5 bases). Per the germline V gene, CDR1 is MNHEY and CDR2 is SMNVEV (reference sequence). Trimming removed 4 bases from V and 9 bases from J, with 18 bases in between. The CDR3 has 14 residues. The CDR3 DNA follows: TGTGCCAGCAGTTCCCCCCCAGGGTATCGACAAGCTTTCTTT. Translating it yields CASSSPPGYRQAFF.

The chain joins TRBV19 to TRBJ1-5; weak D call: TRBD1 (5 bases). Deletions cut 5 bases from V and 0 bases from J, with 14 bases between. In germline, CDR1 is LNHDA, CDR2 SQIVND (reference sequence). The CDR3 has 16 residues. The CDR3, as DNA: TGTGCCAGTAGTCCCATCGGGGGAGATAGCAATCAGCCCCAGCATTTT. This gives the protein CASSPIGGDSNQPQHF. The variable domain in full, completed from reference TRBV19 and TRBJ1-5, reads DGGITQSPKYLFRKEGQNVTLSCEQNLNHDAMYWYRQDPGQGLRLIYYSQIVNDFQKGDIAEGYSVSREKKESFPLTVTSAQKNPTAFYLCASSPIGGDSNQPQHFGDGTRLSIL.

Only one count was recorded for this clone. The rearrangement links TRBV2 to TRBJ2-7; 9 positions match TRBD2. V shed 6 bases, J shed 5 bases, and the junction held 8 bases outside the gene matches. The CDR3 spans 14 residues. CDR1 and CDR2 (germline): SNHLY, FYNNEI. The CDR3 spells CASSRIAGDDEQYF. Here the CDR3 DNA reads TGTGCCAGCAGCCGAATAGCGGGAGATGACGAGCAGTACTTC.

This chain joins TRBV5-5 and TRBJ1-5; D remains ambiguous. Germline CDR1 SGHKS, CDR2 YYEKEE (reference sequence). V dropped 4 bases and J dropped 6 bases, with 17 bases sitting between them. The CDR3 is made up of 15 amino acids. The CDR3 DNA sequence: TGTGCCAGCAGCCAAAATGAAATGGTGGGTCAGCCCCAGCATTTT. It specifies CASSQNEMVGQPQHF. The full variable domain, with the rest looked up from reference TRBV5-5 and TRBJ1-5, is DAGVTQSPTHLIKTRGQQVTLRCSPISGHKSVSWYQQVLGQGPQFIFQYYEKEERGRGNFPDRFSARQFPNYSSELNVNALLLGDSALYLCASSQNEMVGQPQHFGDGTRLSIL.

This chain links TRBV25-1 with TRBJ1-4; the D is unclear. Germline V gene lookup returns CDR1 MGHDK and CDR2 SYGVNS. CDR3 length: 10 amino acids. The V and J ends lost 5 bases and 7 bases respectively, with 2 bases between them. CDR3 loop: CASSSEKLFF. The CDR3 coding sequence is TGTGCCAGCAGTTCTGAAAAACTGTTTTTT.

The rearrangement uses TRBV2 and TRBJ2-1; the D call may be TRBD1 or TRBD2 (7 bases each). Per the germline V gene, CDR1 is SNHLY and CDR2 is FYNNEI. The V and J ends lost 6 bases and 7 bases respectively, with 19 bases between them. The CDR3 totals 15 residues. CDR3 sequence (DNA): TGTGCCAGCAGGCGGAGTGGCCAGGGGGGGAATGAGCAGTTCTTC. Its translation is CASRRSGQGGNEQFF.

V and J are TRBV7-8 and TRBJ1-5; D unclear. Trimming shortened V by 0 bases and J by 6 bases, and 6 bases separated the two germline ends. Germline V gives CDR1 SGHVS, CDR2 FQNEAQ. The CDR3 runs to 13 residues. CDR3 bases: TGTGCCAGCAGCTTAGCGTATTTTCAGCCCCAGCATTTT. Translation gives CASSLAYFQPQHF.

V gene TRBV6-1 combines with J gene TRBJ2-5; D possibly matches TRBD1 or TRBD2 (5 bases each). Trimming removed 10 bases at V and 6 bases at J, with 18 bases between. The CDR3 sequence is 13 residues long. Germline-derived CDR1 and CDR2 are MNHNS and SASEGT. The CDR3 spells CATLGSGAKTQYF. The CDR3 nucleotides are TGTGCCACCCTAGGGTCCGGGGCGAAGACCCAGTACTTC.

The chain recombines TRBV7-2 with TRBJ2-6, with D hard to call. The CDR3 is 15 amino acids. Trimming took 5 bases from V and 0 from J, leaving 8 bases between them. The germline CDR1 and CDR2 sequences are SGHTA and FQGNSA. CDR3 nucleotides: TGTGCCAGCAGCCCCCAGTACTCTGGGGCCAACGTCCTGACTTTC. The encoded protein is CASSPQYSGANVLTF.

The V call is TRBV4-3, the J call TRBJ2-2; D unclear. The CDR3 runs 14 residues. Germline V gene sequence: CDR1 LGHNA, CDR2 YSLEER. Deletions cut 0 bases from V and 4 bases from J, with 6 bases between. CDR3 sequence reads: CASSQEFVTGELFF. The DNA of the CDR3 is TGCGCCAGCAGCCAAGAGTTCGTCACCGGGGAGCTGTTTTTT.

The genes are TRBV5-1 and TRBJ2-2, with D perhaps being TRBD1 or TRBD2 (5 bases each). Trimming removed 3 bases from V and 6 bases from J, with 12 bases in between. Germline V gives CDR1 SGHRS, CDR2 YFSETQ. CDR3 length equals 14 residues. The CDR3 protein is CASSSQGGSGELFF. CDR3 nucleotide sequence: TGCGCCAGCAGCTCCCAGGGCGGGTCCGGGGAGCTGTTTTTT.

The chain uses TRBV28 and TRBJ2-7; perhaps TRBD1 as D (6 bases). The germline gives CDR1 MDHEN, CDR2 SYDVKM. V lost 1 base and J lost 6, with 13 bases in between. The CDR3 runs to 14 residues. CDR3 in DNA: TGTGCCAGCAGTTTATTCGACAGGTTGGCCGAGCAGTACTTC. Translating it yields CASSLFDRLAEQYF.

J is TRBJ2-1 and V is TRBV7-2; D tentatively reads TRBD1 or TRBD2 (5 bases each). Germline V gene sequence: CDR1 SGHTA, CDR2 FQGNSA. Between the trimmed V and J ends, which lost 7 bases and 4 bases, there was a span of 20 bases. The length of the CDR3 is 16 residues. The CDR3 reads CASIPGPGLAYNEQFF. CDR3 bases: TGTGCCAGCATCCCCGGCCCAGGGCTAGCTTACAATGAGCAGTTCTTC.

This rearrangement joins TRBV28 to TRBJ2-3; 15 bases fit TRBD2. Germline values: CDR1 MDHEN, CDR2 SYDVKM. The CDR3 is made up of 15 amino acids. The trim removed 6 bases at V and 9 bases at J, leaving 7 bases unmatched. CDR3 region: CASSPGLAGGRTQYF. The DNA for the CDR3 is TGTGCCAGCAGCCCGGGACTAGCGGGAGGAAGAACGCAGTATTTT.

The chain links TRBV6-5 to TRBJ2-1; 7 bases are a match to TRBD1. The V segment lost 4 bases and the J segment 12 bases; nucleotides outside the gene matches: 6. This CDR3 has 12 residues. CDR1 MNHEY and CDR2 SVGAGI come from the germline V gene. The CDR3, as DNA: TGTGCCAGCAGTTCCCAACAGGGGCGGCAGTTCTTC. It is translated as CASSSQQGRQFF.

As concerns this clone: This sample includes further DNA sequences coding for the same CDR3. V usage is TRBV5-1 and J usage is TRBJ1-2; 8 bases align to TRBD1. Germline CDR1 reads SGHRS; CDR2 reads YFSETQ. With V trimmed by 0 bases and J by 8 bases, 3 bases remained unmatched. The CDR3 covers 13 residues. In DNA form, the CDR3 reads TGCGCCAGCAGCTTGGGGACAGGGAACGGCTACACCTTC. This codes for CASSLGTGNGYTF.

V and J are TRBV7-3 and TRBJ1-1; 8 bases align to TRBD1. Unmatched junction bases numbered 8, after V lost 2 bases and J lost 3 bases. The germline V gene encodes CDR1 SGHTA and CDR2 FQGTGA. The CDR3 length is 16 residues. The CDR3 loop reads CASSLQGAGLHTEAFF. In DNA, the CDR3 is TGTGCCAGCAGCTTACAGGGGGCTGGCCTCCACACTGAAGCTTTCTTT. The variable domain in full, with the rest retrieved from reference TRBV7-3 and TRBJ1-1, is GAGVSQTPSNKVTEKGKYVELRCDPISGHTALYWYRQSLGQGPEFLIYFQGTGAADDSGLPNDRFFAVRPEGSVSTLKIQRTERGDSAVYLCASSLQGAGLHTEAFFGQGTRLTVV.

This rearrangement joins TRBV28 to TRBJ1-3, with unresolved D. Germline lookup yields CDR1 MDHEN and CDR2 SYDVKM. The V gene lost 5 bases and the J gene lost 8 bases, with 10 bases spanning the gap. The CDR3 extends over 12 amino acids. CDR3 sequence: CASSPSLDTIYF. In DNA, the CDR3 is TGTGCCAGCAGTCCGTCACTTGACACCATATATTTT.

The V call is TRBV29-1, the J call TRBJ2-7; perhaps TRBD1 as D (5 bases). CDR3 size: 13 residues. CDR1 and CDR2 from the germline V gene are SQVTM and ANQGSEA. V lost 7 bases and J lost 2, with 15 bases in between. The chain's CDR3 is CSAAPGPPYEQYF. In nucleotides, the CDR3 is TGCAGCGCCGCCCCAGGGCCGCCCTACGAGCAGTACTTC.

This sequence joins TRBV5-1 and TRBJ2-3; tentative D call: TRBD2 (5 bases). Germline V gives CDR1 SGHRS, CDR2 YFSETQ. The CDR3 has 16 amino acids. Between the trimmed V and J ends, which lost 3 bases and 4 bases, there was a span of 18 bases. The chain's CDR3 is CASSSSAGGRADTQYF. Here the CDR3 DNA reads TGCGCCAGCAGCTCCTCCGCGGGCGGGCGGGCAGATACGCAGTATTTT.

The V and J genes are TRBV18 and TRBJ1-1; D remains ambiguous. V was clipped by 6 bases and J by 1 base, with 12 bases between them. The germline V gene has CDR1 KGHSH and CDR2 LQKENI. This CDR3 has 14 amino acids. In DNA form, the CDR3 reads TGTGCCAGCTCGGCTCAGAGGGAGAACACTGAAGCTTTCTTT. Translated, it gives CASSAQRENTEAFF.

The CDR3 DNA reads as TGTGCCAGCAGCTTAGGACGACTCGCGGGGACTGAAGCTTTCTTT. Its protein is CASSLGRLAGTEAFF. V is TRBV7-9 and J is TRBJ1-1; unclear D gene. V was cut by 1 base and J by 5 bases, with 14 bases left in between. Germline values: CDR1 SEHNR, CDR2 FQNEAQ (reference sequence). This CDR3 comprises 15 residues.

The chain carries TRBV7-2 and TRBJ2-3; D unclear. The CDR3 is 13 residues long. CDR1 is SGHTA, CDR2 FQGNSA, per germline. Trimming cost V 5 bases and J 4 bases, with 10 bases left between them. CDR3 coding DNA: TGTGCCAGCAGCCTCATGGTTTCAGATACGCAGTATTTT. Translated: CASSLMVSDTQYF.

The V and J genes are TRBV30 and TRBJ2-1, with D unclear. Germline assignment: CDR1 GTSNPN and CDR2 SVGIG (reference sequence). Trimming shortened V by 1 base and J by 0 bases, and 4 bases separated the two germline ends. CDR3 length equals 13 residues. The CDR3 loop is CAWSARSYNEQFF. In DNA form, the CDR3 reads TGTGCCTGGAGTGCCCGCTCCTACAATGAGCAGTTCTTC.